One sample yielded the 8 T cell receptor beta chains listed below, sequenced in a study of blood T cells in healthy people across ages. The second PCR ran roughly 7 to 11 cycles with a sample-barcoded 5' primer and J-beta primers. From the 5' RACE reads, TCRdb called clonotypes with MiXCR, one entry per CDR3 protein. The sample has more than 500,000 distinct CDR3 sequences, about 29% seen once; the top ten hold approximately 3.7%. The data were also submitted as part of a second study, on T cells of mothers and their children.

Sequencing used blood. These receptors were collected from a boy younger than 10 in good health.

Comments on this clonotype: The junction differs from germline at one of its ends, possibly a read error. The V call is TRBV20-1, the J call TRBJ2-5; TRBD1 matches at 9 bases. The CDR3 runs 12 residues. The germline CDR1 and CDR2 sequences are DFQATT and SNEGSKA (reference sequence). This CDR3 reads CSARAWGQGPFF. In DNA, the CDR3 is TGCAGTGCTAGGGCCTGGGGACAGGGACCGTTCTTC.

This clonotype has only a few counts. V and J are TRBV7-9 and TRBJ2-1; no clear D gene. There are 16 residues in the CDR3. V was pared by 1 base and J by 2 bases, with 12 bases between. CDR1 SEHNR and CDR2 FQNEAQ come from the germline V gene (reference sequence). The CDR3 nucleotides read TGTGCCAGCAGCTTAGGAGTAGGGCGTACCTACAATGAGCAGTTCTTC. Translating it yields CASSLGVGRTYNEQFF.

This clonotype was counted only a few times. V gene TRBV5-1 combines with J gene TRBJ2-7; 7 bases map to TRBD2. Unmatched junction bases numbered 8, after V lost 0 bases and J lost 5 bases. The CDR3 sequence is 15 residues long. Germline values: CDR1 SGHRS, CDR2 YFSETQ. CDR3 loop: CASSLEAGRGHEQYF. CDR3 nucleotide sequence: TGCGCCAGCAGCTTGGAAGCGGGAAGAGGCCACGAGCAGTACTTC.

The chain recombines TRBV19 with TRBJ1-5; D not certain. The CDR3 has 14 amino acids. The V gene lost 3 bases and the J gene lost 2 bases, with 8 bases spanning the gap. Germline V gene data show CDR1 as LNHDA and CDR2 as SQIVND (reference sequence). The CDR3: CASSIQTGNQPQHF. The CDR3, as DNA: TGTGCCAGTAGTATTCAGACCGGCAATCAGCCCCAGCATTTT.

The genes are TRBV7-9 and TRBJ1-3, with unresolved D. The CDR3 runs to 12 residues. V dropped 3 bases and J dropped 8 bases, with 8 bases sitting between them. From germline, CDR1 is SEHNR and CDR2 FQNEAQ (reference sequence). The CDR3 spells CASSLSLDTIYF. As DNA, the CDR3 is TGTGCCAGCAGCTTGTCGCTGGACACCATATATTTT. Full variable domain (missing parts from reference TRBV7-9 and TRBJ1-3): DTGVSQNPRHKITKRGQNVTFRCDPISEHNRLYWYRQTLGQGPEFLTYFQNEAQLEKSRLLSDRFSAERPKGSFSTLEIQRTEQGDSAMYLCASSLSLDTIYFGEGSWLTVV.

This clonotype was observed a handful of times. The V gene is TRBV12-3 or TRBV12-4, the J gene TRBJ2-2, with a tentative D call TRBD2 (5 bases). The V end was cut by 9 bases, the J end by 4 bases, with 12 bases between. CDR3 length: 13 residues. CDR3 protein: CASSDFTTGELFF. CDR3 coding DNA: TGTGCCAGTTCGGACTTTACCACCGGGGAGCTGTTTTTT.

The V call is TRBV20-1, the J call TRBJ1-6; D perhaps matches TRBD1 (6 bases). In germline, CDR1 is DFQATT, CDR2 SNEGSKA (reference sequence). V lost 0 bases, J lost 8 bases, and 17 bases lay in between. The CDR3 runs to 16 residues. The CDR3 bases are TGCAGTGCTAGAGAAGGCCCTCGGGGGCAGGATTCACCCCTCCACTTT. Its protein product is CSAREGPRGQDSPLHF.

This clonotype was picked up a small number of times. The chain joins TRBV3-1 to TRBJ2-7, with TRBD1 as a possible D gene (5 bases). The V gene's germline CDR1 is LGHDT and CDR2 YNNKEL (reference sequence). This CDR3 has 12 amino acids. Trimming removed 1 base from V and 9 bases from J, with 10 bases in between. DNA for the CDR3: TGTGCCAGCAGCCAAGTTCGGCAGGGGCAGTACTTC. Its protein is CASSQVRQGQYF.